This T cell receptor beta chain was sequenced in a study of blood T cell repertoires in COVID-19. The wider study: Sources were T cells, B-cell-depleted T cells, or PBMCs; the material itself was cDNA or gDNA.

Under the authors' procedure: Researchers report that nucleated cell counts were estimated from reference gene primer amplification. Libraries were prepared by immunoSEQ multiplex PCR; TCRdb keeps only in-frame clonotypes and omits some of them. The V and J calls and clone size were taken over from that table, and D and trimming were inferred from the DNA. Here the sample spans 160,000 or so clones, roughly four fifths being singletons. This CDR3 has 12 amino acids. Per germline, CDR1 SNHLY and CDR2 FYNNEI. Trimming took off 5 bases at V and 7 bases at J, with 12 bases between the two ends. The chain employs TRBV2 and TRBJ2-7; D possibly corresponds to TRBD1 (6 bases). This receptor was identified in a human donor in a cohort sampled during active COVID-19. The specimen was peripheral blood. The CDR3 sequence is CASSSRGIEQYF. The CDR3, as DNA: TGTGCCAGCAGTTCAAGGGGGATTGAGCAGTACTTC.